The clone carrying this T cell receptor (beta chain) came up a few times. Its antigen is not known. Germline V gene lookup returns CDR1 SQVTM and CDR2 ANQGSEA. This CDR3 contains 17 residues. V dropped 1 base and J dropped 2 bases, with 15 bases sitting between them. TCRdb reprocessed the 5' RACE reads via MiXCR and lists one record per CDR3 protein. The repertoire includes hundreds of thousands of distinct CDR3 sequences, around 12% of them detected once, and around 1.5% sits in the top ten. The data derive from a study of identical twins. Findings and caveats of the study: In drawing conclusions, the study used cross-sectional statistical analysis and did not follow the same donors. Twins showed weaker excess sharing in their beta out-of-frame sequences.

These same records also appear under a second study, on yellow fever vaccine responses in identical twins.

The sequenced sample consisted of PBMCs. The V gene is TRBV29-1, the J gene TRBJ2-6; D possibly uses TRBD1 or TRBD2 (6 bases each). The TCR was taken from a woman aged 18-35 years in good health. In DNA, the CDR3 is TGCAGCGTTGAAGGCCCCCCGGGGGCGCCTGGGGCCAACGTCCTGACTTTC. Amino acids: CSVEGPPGAPGANVLTF. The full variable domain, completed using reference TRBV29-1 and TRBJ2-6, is SAVISQKPSRDICQRGTSLTIQCQVDSQVTMMFWYRQQPGQSLTLIATANQGSEATYESGFVIDKFPISRPNLTFSTLTVSNMSPEDSSIYLCSVEGPPGAPGANVLTFGAGSRLTVL.